This TCR beta chain emerged from a study of OX40 agonist ivuxolimab in advanced cancers. Looking at the study overall: Ivuxolimab was an agonistic, fully human IgG2 monoclonal antibody directed against OX40 (CD134), a costimulatory receptor. Intravenous ivuxolimab was administered to patients every 2 weeks at six dose levels: 0.01, 0.1, 0.3, 1.5, 3 and 10 mg/kg. Among the 50 to 55 dose-escalation patients, about 19 had hepatocellular carcinoma, 15 or so melanoma, 9 renal cell carcinoma and 9 head and neck cancer. A male proportion of around 81% and a mean age of approximately 60 years, ranging from roughly 23 to 85, were recorded for the dose-escalation cohort. Patients were allowed to have had prior anti-PD-1, anti-PD-L1 or anti-CTLA-4 therapy, and 40% of the dose-escalation patients had been treated with checkpoint inhibitors. Partial responses were achieved by three dose-escalation patients, of whom one had hepatocellular carcinoma and two had cutaneous melanoma. Peripheral TCRbeta sequencing aimed to test whether ivuxolimab altered TCR sequence diversity and caused clonal T-cell expansion. The monotherapy dose-escalation portion (N of about 49 patients) of the phase I ivuxolimab trial is reported in the paper.

To sequence the TCRbeta CDR3 region, genomic DNA was isolated from the sorted cells. The immunoSEQ Assay was used for sequencing of TCRbeta CDR3 regions. TCRdb took this table from immuneACCESS and kept in-frame rearrangements with V and J called. Such tables lack part of the clones; where checked against another copy, unresolved V genes explain under half of the gap, and the rest is unexplained. The sample table holds approximately 60,000 clones, of which 84% were seen once. The ten largest clones represent around 25% of the sample. What the work shows at the level of the full study, not this receptor alone: Clonal expansion of both CD4+ and CD8+ blood T cells was observed from baseline to week 6 at doses 0.1 to 3.0 mg/kg. Low levels of normalized T-cell clonal expansion were also seen in some patients who did not respond. In the 0.1-3.0 mg/kg groups, partial responders were among the patients with the lowest normalized peripheral clonal expansion, particularly in CD8+ T cells. Which antigens the clonally expanded peripheral T cells were specific for was not determined. On average, CD8+ T cells showed more expanded clones than CD4+ T cells after ivuxolimab.

V is reduced by 1 base and J by 2 bases, leaving a spacing of 18 bases between them. Spanning cysteine to phenylalanine, the CDR3 consists of 19 amino acids. The read is trimmed to its CDR3 DNA, 57 bases read in frame from base 1. The germline V gene yields SGHVS for CDR1 and FQNEAQ for CDR2. To note about this clone: Which antigen it targets is not known. Base qualities are not at hand, and no much larger clone is one base apart.

The trial excluded patients who had a history of autoimmune disease or who were on systemic immunosuppression. In every dose cohort, peripheral blood was drawn for TCR sequencing at baseline, cycle 4 day 1, and cycle 7 day 1. Samples came from an open-label, multicenter, first-in-human phase I dose-escalation trial of ivuxolimab. The trial enrolled adults with locally advanced or metastatic head and neck squamous cell, hepatocellular, melanoma or renal cell carcinoma. Before TCR sequencing, CD4+ T cells and CD8+ T cells were sorted from peripheral blood as separate populations. The chain employs TRBV7-8 and TRBJ2-6; the D element might be TRBD1 or TRBD2, as each aligns at 5 bases. This receptor was obtained from an adult with an advanced solid tumor such as melanoma, head and neck, liver or kidney cancer. The sequencing here drew on CD4+ or CD8+ T cells sorted from blood, taken in a trial of the OX40 agonist ivuxolimab. The encoded CDR3 is CASSLEGRDPRPGANVLTF. The nucleotide sequence is given as TGTGCCAGCAGCTTAGAGGGCCGGGACCCCCGCCCTGGGGCCAACGTCCTGACTTTC.